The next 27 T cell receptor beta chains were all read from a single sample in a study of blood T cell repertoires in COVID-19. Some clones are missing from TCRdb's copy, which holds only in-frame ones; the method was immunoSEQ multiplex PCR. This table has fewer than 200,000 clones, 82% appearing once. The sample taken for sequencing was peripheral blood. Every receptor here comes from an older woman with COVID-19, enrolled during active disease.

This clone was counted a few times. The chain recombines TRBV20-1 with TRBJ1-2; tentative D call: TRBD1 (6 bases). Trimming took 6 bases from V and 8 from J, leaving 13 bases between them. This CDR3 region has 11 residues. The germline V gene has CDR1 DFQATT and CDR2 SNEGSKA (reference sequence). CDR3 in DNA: TGCAGTGCCAGAACAGGGAGCGGCTACACCTTC. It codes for CSARTGSGYTF.

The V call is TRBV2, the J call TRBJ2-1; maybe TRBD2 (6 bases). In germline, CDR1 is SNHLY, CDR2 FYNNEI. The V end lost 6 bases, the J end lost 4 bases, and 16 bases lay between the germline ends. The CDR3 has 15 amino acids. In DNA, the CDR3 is TGTGCCAGCAGCGTGGGCCTAGCGACTTACAATGAGCAGTTCTTC. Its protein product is CASSVGLATYNEQFF.

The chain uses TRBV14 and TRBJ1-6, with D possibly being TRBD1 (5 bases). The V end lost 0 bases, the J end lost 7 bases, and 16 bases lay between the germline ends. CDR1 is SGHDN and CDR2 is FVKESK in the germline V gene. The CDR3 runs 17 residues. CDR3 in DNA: TGTGCCAGCAGCCAAGATCCCGCAGGGTGGGTAAATTCACCCCTCCACTTT. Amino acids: CASSQDPAGWVNSPLHF.

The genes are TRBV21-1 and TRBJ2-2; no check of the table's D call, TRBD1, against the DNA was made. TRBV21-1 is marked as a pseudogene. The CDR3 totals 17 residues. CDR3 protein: CASSQIRDRGHGGELFF. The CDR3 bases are TGTGCCAGCAGCCAAATCCGGGACAGGGGGCACGGCGGGGAGCTGTTTTTT.

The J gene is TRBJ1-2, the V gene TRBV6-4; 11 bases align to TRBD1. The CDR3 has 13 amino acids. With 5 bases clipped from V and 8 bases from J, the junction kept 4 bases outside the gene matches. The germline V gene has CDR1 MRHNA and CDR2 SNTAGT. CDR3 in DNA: TGTGCCAGCAGTCCGGGACAGGGGGTAGGCTACACCTTC. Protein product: CASSPGQGVGYTF.

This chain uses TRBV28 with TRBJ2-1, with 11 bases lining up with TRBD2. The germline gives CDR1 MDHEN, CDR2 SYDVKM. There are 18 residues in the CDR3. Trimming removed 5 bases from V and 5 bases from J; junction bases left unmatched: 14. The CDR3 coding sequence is TGTGCCAGCAGTAACCTTAGCGGGGGGGTCCTTAGGGACAATGAGCAGTTCTTC. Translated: CASSNLSGGVLRDNEQFF.

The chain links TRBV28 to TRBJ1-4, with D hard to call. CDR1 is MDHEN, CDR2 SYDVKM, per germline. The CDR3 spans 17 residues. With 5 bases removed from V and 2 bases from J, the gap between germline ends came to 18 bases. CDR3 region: CASSSPSGVVTNEKLFF. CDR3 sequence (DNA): TGTGCCAGCAGTAGCCCAAGCGGGGTAGTCACTAATGAAAAACTGTTTTTT.

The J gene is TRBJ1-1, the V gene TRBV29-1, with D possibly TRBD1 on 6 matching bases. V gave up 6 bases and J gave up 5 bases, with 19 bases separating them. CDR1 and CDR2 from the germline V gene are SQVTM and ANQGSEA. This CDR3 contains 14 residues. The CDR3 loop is CSVGLGAAGTEAFF. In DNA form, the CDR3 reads TGCAGCGTGGGCTTGGGGGCCGCAGGTACTGAAGCTTTCTTT.

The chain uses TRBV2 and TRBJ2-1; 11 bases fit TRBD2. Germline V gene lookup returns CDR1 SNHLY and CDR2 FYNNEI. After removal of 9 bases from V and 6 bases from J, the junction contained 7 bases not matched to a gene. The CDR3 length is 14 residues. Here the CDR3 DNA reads TGTGCCAGGACTAGCGGGACCCTGGGCAATGAGCAGTTCTTC. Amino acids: CARTSGTLGNEQFF.

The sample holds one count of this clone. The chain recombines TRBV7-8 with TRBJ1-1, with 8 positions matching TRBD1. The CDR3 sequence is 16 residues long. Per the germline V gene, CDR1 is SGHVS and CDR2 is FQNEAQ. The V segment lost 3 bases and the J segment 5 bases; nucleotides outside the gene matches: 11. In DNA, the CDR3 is TGTGCCAGCAGCTTCGGACAGGGAGGGTTCATAACTGAAGCTTTCTTT. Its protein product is CASSFGQGGFITEAFF.

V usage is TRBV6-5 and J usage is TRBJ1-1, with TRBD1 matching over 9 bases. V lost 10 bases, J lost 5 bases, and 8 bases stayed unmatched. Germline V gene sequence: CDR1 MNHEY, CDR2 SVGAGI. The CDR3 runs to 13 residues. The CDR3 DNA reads TGTGCCACCCTCGACAGGGGGTATACTGAAGCTTTCTTT. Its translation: CATLDRGYTEAFF.

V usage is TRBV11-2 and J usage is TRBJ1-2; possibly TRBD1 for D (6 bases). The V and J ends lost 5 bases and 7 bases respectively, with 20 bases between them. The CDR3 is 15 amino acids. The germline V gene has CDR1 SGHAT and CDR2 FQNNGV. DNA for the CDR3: TGTGCCAGCAGCATTAGTTCGGGGGGCCGGGGTGGCTACACCTTC. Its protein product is CASSISSGGRGGYTF. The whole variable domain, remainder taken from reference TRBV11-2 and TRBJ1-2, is EAGVAQSPRYKIIEKRQSVAFWCNPISGHATLYWYQQILGQGPKLLIQFQNNGVVDDSQLPKDRFSAERLKGVDSTLKIQPAKLEDSAVYLCASSISSGGRGGYTFGSGTRLTVV.

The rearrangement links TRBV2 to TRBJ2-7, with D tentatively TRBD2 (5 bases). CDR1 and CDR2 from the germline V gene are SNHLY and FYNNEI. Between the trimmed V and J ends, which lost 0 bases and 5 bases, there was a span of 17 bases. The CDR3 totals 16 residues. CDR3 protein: CASSEAGSSEGDEQYV. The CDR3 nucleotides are TGTGCCAGCAGTGAAGCCGGGTCTTCCGAGGGCGACGAGCAGTACGTC.

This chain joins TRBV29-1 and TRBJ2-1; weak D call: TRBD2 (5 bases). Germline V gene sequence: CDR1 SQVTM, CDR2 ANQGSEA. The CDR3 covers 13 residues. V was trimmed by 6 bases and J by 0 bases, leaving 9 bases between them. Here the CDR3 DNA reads TGCAGCGTCCGGGGAGCCTCCTACAATGAGCAGTTCTTC. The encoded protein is CSVRGASYNEQFF.

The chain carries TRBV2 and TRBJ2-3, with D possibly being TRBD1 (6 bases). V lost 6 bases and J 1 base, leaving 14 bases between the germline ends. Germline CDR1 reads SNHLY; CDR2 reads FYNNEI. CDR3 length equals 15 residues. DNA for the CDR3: TGTGCCAGCAGCGTGAGGGGGTCCGGCACAGATACGCAGTATTTT. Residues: CASSVRGSGTDTQYF.

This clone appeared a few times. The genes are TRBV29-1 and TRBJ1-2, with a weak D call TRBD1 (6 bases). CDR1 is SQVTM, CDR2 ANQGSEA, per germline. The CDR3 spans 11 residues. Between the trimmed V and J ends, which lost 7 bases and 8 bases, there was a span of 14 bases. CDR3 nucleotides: TGCAGCGGTTCAGGGGTATCCGGCTACACCTTC. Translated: CSGSGVSGYTF.

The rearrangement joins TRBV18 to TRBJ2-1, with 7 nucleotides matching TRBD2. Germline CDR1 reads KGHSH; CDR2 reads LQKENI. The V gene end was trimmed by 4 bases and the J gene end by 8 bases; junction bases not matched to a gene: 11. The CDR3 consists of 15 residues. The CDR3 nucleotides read TGTGCCAGCTCACAAAAGGGACTAAGGATCGATGAGCAGTTCTTC. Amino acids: CASSQKGLRIDEQFF. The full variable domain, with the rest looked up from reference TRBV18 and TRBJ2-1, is NAGVMQNPRHLVRRRGQEARLRCSPMKGHSHVYWYRQLPEEGLKFMVYLQKENIIDESGMPKERFSAEFPKEGPSILRIQQVVRGDSAAYFCASSQKGLRIDEQFFGPGTRLTVL.

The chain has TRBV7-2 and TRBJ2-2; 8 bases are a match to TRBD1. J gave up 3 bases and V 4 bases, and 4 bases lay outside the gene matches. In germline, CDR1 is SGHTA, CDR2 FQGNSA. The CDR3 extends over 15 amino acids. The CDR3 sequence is CASSSTGADTGELFF. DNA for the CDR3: TGTGCCAGCAGCTCGACAGGGGCGGACACCGGGGAGCTGTTTTTT.

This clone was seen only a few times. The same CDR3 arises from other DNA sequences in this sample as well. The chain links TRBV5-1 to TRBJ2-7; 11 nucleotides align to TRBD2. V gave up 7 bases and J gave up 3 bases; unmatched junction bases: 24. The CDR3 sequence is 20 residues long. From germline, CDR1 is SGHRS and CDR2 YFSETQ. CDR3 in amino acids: CASGTTRTSGSPLSGYEQYF. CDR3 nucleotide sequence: TGCGCCAGCGGCACCACTCGCACTAGCGGGAGCCCACTTTCGGGCTACGAGCAGTACTTC.

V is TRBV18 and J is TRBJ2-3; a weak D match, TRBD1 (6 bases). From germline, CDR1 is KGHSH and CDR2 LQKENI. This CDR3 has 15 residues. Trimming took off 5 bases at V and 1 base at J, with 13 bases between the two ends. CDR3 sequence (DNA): TGTGCCAGCTCAGCCCAAGGGGGTCGCACAGATACGCAGTATTTT. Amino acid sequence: CASSAQGGRTDTQYF.

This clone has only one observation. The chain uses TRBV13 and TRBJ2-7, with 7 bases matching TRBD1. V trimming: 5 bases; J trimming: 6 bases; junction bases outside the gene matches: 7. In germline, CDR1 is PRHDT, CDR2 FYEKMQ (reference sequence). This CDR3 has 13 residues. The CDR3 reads CASSPAGTAEQYF. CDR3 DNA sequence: TGTGCCAGCAGCCCCGCCGGGACAGCCGAGCAGTACTTC.

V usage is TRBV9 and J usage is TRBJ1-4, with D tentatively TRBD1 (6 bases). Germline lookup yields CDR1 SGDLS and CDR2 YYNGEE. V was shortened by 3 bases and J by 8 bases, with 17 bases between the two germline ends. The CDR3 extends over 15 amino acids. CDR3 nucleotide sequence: TGTGCCAGCAGCGGACGATACAGGGACCCCGAAAAACTGTTTTTT. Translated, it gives CASSGRYRDPEKLFF.

This CDR3 is CASSYTGTANSPLHF. The CDR3 DNA reads TGCGCCAGCAGCTACACCGGTACAGCTAATTCACCCCTCCACTTT. V usage is TRBV5-1 and J usage is TRBJ1-6, with D uncertain. CDR3 length: 15 residues. Per germline, CDR1 SGHRS and CDR2 YFSETQ. V was pared by 3 bases and J by 6 bases, with 13 bases between. Complete variable domain (other parts from reference TRBV5-1 and TRBJ1-6): KAGVTQTPRYLIKTRGQQVTLSCSPISGHRSVSWYQQTPGQGLQFLFEYFSETQRNKGNFPGRFSGRQFSNSRSEMNVSTLELGDSALYLCASSYTGTANSPLHFGNGTRLTVT.

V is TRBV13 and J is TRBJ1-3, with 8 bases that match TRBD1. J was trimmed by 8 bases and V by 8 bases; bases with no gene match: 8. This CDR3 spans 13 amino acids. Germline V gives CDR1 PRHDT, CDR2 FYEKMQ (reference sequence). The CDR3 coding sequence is TGTGCCAGCTCGAGGGACAGGTCCGACACCATATATTTT. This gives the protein CASSRDRSDTIYF.

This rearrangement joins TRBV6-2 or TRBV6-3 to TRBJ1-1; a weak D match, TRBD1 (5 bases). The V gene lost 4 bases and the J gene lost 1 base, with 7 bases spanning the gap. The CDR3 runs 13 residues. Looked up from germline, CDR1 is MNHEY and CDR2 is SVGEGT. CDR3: CASSLDTNTEAFF. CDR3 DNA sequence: TGTGCCAGCAGTTTGGACACGAACACTGAAGCTTTCTTT.

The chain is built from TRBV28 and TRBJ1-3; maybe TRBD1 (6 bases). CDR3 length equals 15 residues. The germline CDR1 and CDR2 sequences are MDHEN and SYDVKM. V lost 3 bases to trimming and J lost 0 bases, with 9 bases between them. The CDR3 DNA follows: TGTGCCAGCAGTTTTGGGGGCAACTCTGGAAACACCATATATTTT. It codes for CASSFGGNSGNTIYF.

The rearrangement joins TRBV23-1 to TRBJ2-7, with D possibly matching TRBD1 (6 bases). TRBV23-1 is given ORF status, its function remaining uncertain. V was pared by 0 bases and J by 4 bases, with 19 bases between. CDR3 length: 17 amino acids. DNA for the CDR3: TGCGCCAGCAGTCAATCGAGTGTGGGGGCAGGAAATTACGAGCAGTACGTC. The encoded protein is CASSQSSVGAGNYEQYV.